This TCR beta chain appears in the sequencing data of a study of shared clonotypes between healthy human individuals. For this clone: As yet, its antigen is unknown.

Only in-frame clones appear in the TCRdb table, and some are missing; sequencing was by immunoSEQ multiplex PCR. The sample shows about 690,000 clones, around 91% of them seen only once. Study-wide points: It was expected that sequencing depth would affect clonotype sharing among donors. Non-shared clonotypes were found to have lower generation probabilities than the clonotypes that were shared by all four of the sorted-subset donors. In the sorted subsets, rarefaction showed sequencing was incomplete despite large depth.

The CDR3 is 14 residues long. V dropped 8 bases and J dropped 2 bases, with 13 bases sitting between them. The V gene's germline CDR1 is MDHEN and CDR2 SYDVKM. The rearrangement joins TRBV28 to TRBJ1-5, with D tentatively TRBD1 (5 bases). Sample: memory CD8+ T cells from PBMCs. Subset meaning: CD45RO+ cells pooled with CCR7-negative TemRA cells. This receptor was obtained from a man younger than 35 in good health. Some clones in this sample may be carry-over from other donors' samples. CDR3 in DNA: TGTGCCAGCTCGGGGGATGGTGGCAATCAGCCCCAGCATTTT. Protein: CASSGDGGNQPQHF.